The 21 T cell receptor beta chains in this list originate from one sample, sequenced in a study of shared clonotypes between healthy human individuals. TCRdb's table, derived via immunoSEQ multiplex PCR, lists solely in-frame clones and lacks some. The sample has a few million clones, 85% to 95% seen once. The sample consisted of naive CD4+ T cells from PBMCs. Subset indicated: CD45RA+ positively selected. These receptors were obtained from a man aged 18 to 29 in good health. Some clones in this sample may be carry-over from other donors' samples.

The chain combines TRBV6-1 with TRBJ2-5; no clear D gene. Germline-derived CDR1 and CDR2 are MNHNS and SASEGT. This CDR3 comprises 13 residues. The ends were cut back, 6 bases at V and 1 base at J, with 9 bases in the middle. This CDR3 reads CASRATIQETQYF. The CDR3 DNA reads TGTGCCAGCAGGGCAACGATCCAAGAGACCCAGTACTTC.

The chain uses TRBV2 and TRBJ2-3, with no clear D. CDR3 size: 13 residues. CDR1 SNHLY and CDR2 FYNNEI come from the germline V gene. The germline V and J ends were trimmed by 1 base and 9 bases, with 11 bases remaining between them. The CDR3 is CASSEGPDGTQYF. The CDR3 DNA is TGTGCCAGCAGTGAAGGCCCGGACGGGACGCAGTATTTT.

The chain joins TRBV6-1 to TRBJ2-7; no clear D gene. V lost 7 bases, J lost 1 base, and 14 bases lay in between. The germline gives CDR1 MNHNS, CDR2 SASEGT. There are 14 residues in the CDR3. The CDR3 loop is CASTLVDQSYEQYF. The CDR3 DNA is TGTGCCAGCACGCTAGTAGACCAATCCTACGAGCAGTACTTC.

The CDR3 here is CASSFTGNSYNEQFF. CDR3 coding DNA: TGTGCCAGCAGCTTTACGGGCAACTCCTACAATGAGCAGTTCTTC. V gene TRBV5-4 combines with J gene TRBJ2-1; D remains unclear. The germline CDR1 and CDR2 sequences are SGHNT and YYREEE (reference sequence). This CDR3 has 15 amino acids. V dropped 2 bases and J dropped 0 bases, with 9 bases sitting between them. Complete variable domain (other parts from reference TRBV5-4 and TRBJ2-1): ETGVTQSPTHLIKTRGQQVTLRCSSQSGHNTVSWYQQALGQGPQFIFQYYREEENGRGNFPPRFSGLQFPNYSSELNVNALELDDSALYLCASSFTGNSYNEQFFGPGTRLTVL.

The chain links TRBV7-3 to TRBJ2-1, with TRBD2 matching over 11 bases. The V and J ends lost 0 bases and 4 bases, in that order; junction bases with no gene match: 11. The V gene's germline CDR1 is SGHTA and CDR2 FQGTGA. The CDR3 covers 19 residues. The CDR3 DNA reads as TGTGCCAGCAGCTTAACTGAAAAGACTAGCGGGAATGATTACAATGAGCAGTTCTTC. Its translation is CASSLTEKTSGNDYNEQFF.

The genes are TRBV2 and TRBJ2-1; D is possibly TRBD1 or TRBD2 (6 bases each). This CDR3 region has 15 residues. The germline CDR1 and CDR2 sequences are SNHLY and FYNNEI. V was shortened by 5 bases and J by 4 bases, with 15 bases between the two germline ends. CDR3 residues: CASSLGGLGYNEQFF. CDR3 DNA sequence: TGTGCCAGCAGTTTAGGGGGGCTCGGGTACAATGAGCAGTTCTTC.

The chain couples TRBV5-4 to TRBJ2-2; 10 nucleotides line up with TRBD1. The CDR3 has 17 residues. The ends lost 4 bases at V and 7 bases at J; junction bases unmatched: 13. CDR1 and CDR2 from the germline V gene are SGHNT and YYREEE (reference sequence). The CDR3 region is CASSPPGTGVSNGELFF. DNA of the CDR3: TGTGCCAGCAGCCCCCCCGGGACAGGGGTTAGTAACGGGGAGCTGTTTTTT.

Concerning this clone: Other DNA sequences in this specimen translate into the identical CDR3. This sequence joins TRBV27 and TRBJ1-5; 9 nucleotides line up with TRBD1. J gave up 4 bases and V 2 bases, and 3 bases lay outside the gene matches. From germline, CDR1 is MNHEY and CDR2 SMNVEV (reference sequence). The CDR3 runs 15 residues. CDR3 protein: CASSLRGQGNQPQHF. The CDR3 DNA is TGTGCCAGCAGTTTACGGGGACAGGGAAATCAGCCCCAGCATTTT.

The chain combines TRBV28 with TRBJ2-5, with D possibly TRBD1 on 5 matching bases. CDR3 length equals 14 residues. V was cut by 5 bases and J by 5 bases, with 15 bases left in between. The germline CDR1 and CDR2 sequences are MDHEN and SYDVKM. DNA of the CDR3: TGTGCCAGCAGTCCCAGACAGAAAAGGGAGACCCAGTACTTC. Translating it yields CASSPRQKRETQYF.

On this clone itself: An end of the junction differs from the germline gene, which may be a read error. This sequence joins TRBV5-1 and TRBJ2-2; TRBD2 aligns across 10 bases. Germline loops: CDR1 SGHRS, CDR2 YFSETQ. The CDR3 length is 16 residues. The CDR3 DNA reads as TGCGCCAGCGGCTTGGGACTAGCGCAGAACACCGGGGAGCTGTTTTTT. Translation: CASGLGLAQNTGELFF.

As regards this clone: One end of the junction is discordant with germline, which a read error may explain. CDR3 protein: CAWSWGVSYEQHF. The CDR3 nucleotides are TGTGCCTGGAGCTGGGGGGTCTCCTACGAGCAGCACTTC. V usage is TRBV30 and J usage is TRBJ2-7; maybe TRBD2 (6 bases). Germline V gives CDR1 GTSNPN, CDR2 SVGIG (reference sequence). The CDR3 is 13 residues long.

The chain is built from TRBV5-1 and TRBJ2-1, with D uncertain. Trimming took 5 bases from V and 0 from J, leaving 15 bases between them. Looked up from germline, CDR1 is SGHRS and CDR2 is YFSETQ. The CDR3 runs to 16 residues. The CDR3: CASSRARGLSYNEQFF. For the CDR3, the DNA is TGCGCCAGCAGTCGGGCGCGCGGTCTCTCCTACAATGAGCAGTTCTTC.

This chain joins TRBV19 and TRBJ2-5, with 7 bases that match TRBD2. V dropped 5 bases and J dropped 5; count of bases not matched to a gene: 8. Germline CDR1 is LNHDA and CDR2 is SQIVND (reference sequence). The CDR3 consists of 14 residues. The DNA of the CDR3 is TGTGCCAGTAGTCTCCGGACTAGTGGGGAGACCCAGTACTTC. It yields the protein CASSLRTSGETQYF.

The chain combines TRBV19 with TRBJ2-2, with 7 bases identical to TRBD2. CDR1 LNHDA and CDR2 SQIVND come from the germline V gene (reference sequence). V gave up 1 base and J gave up 3 bases; unmatched junction bases: 5. CDR3 length equals 16 residues. The DNA of the CDR3 is TGTGCCAGTAGTATAGTCGGGGGGACCGACACCGGGGAGCTGTTTTTT. It is translated as CASSIVGGTDTGELFF.

The V and J genes are TRBV7-9 and TRBJ1-1; weak D call: TRBD1 (5 bases). The V end was cut by 6 bases, the J end by 5 bases, with 16 bases between. There are 14 residues in the CDR3. Germline values: CDR1 SEHNR, CDR2 FQNEAQ (reference sequence). DNA for the CDR3: TGTGCCAGCAGAAACCCAGGGCGGCGGACTGAAGCTTTCTTT. It codes for CASRNPGRRTEAFF.

This clone was detected only a few times. This rearrangement joins TRBV9 to TRBJ1-1; 8 nucleotides agree with TRBD1. CDR1 SGDLS and CDR2 YYNGEE come from the germline V gene. This CDR3 region has 13 residues. Trimming removed 4 bases from V and 6 bases from J; junction bases left unmatched: 5. In nucleotides, the CDR3 is TGTGCCAGCAGCCTCCAGGGGGCGGCTGAAGCTTTCTTT. This sequence encodes CASSLQGAAEAFF.

This chain links TRBV7-2 with TRBJ1-2; D ambiguous. Germline CDR1 SGHTA, CDR2 FQGNSA. The CDR3 has 16 residues. Trimming pared 0 bases from V and 4 bases from J, leaving 15 bases between. CDR3 bases: TGTGCCAGCAGCTTAGCAAGATACTCAGAGGCCTATGGCTACACCTTC. It translates to CASSLARYSEAYGYTF.

DNA for the CDR3: TGTGCCAGCAGCAGGACAGAAGGTCATGGCTACACCTTC. This encodes CASSRTEGHGYTF. The chain combines TRBV21-1 with TRBJ1-2; the table's D call, TRBD1, was not checked against the DNA. TRBV21-1 counts as a pseudogene. This CDR3 is 13 amino acids long.

The rearrangement joins TRBV19 to TRBJ2-7; either TRBD1 or TRBD2 may fit D (5 bases each). The CDR3 contains 13 residues. The V and J ends lost 7 bases and 3 bases respectively, with 13 bases between them. CDR1 LNHDA and CDR2 SQIVND come from the germline V gene (reference sequence). The CDR3 coding sequence is TGTGCCAGTACCTCCGAGGGACGCTACGAGCAGTACTTC. Amino acids: CASTSEGRYEQYF.

V and J are TRBV9 and TRBJ2-1, with D perhaps being TRBD1 or TRBD2 (5 bases each). The CDR3 extends over 16 amino acids. The V end was cut by 3 bases, the J end by 2 bases, with 15 bases between. Germline V CDR1 and CDR2: SGDLS, YYNGEE. CDR3 residues: CASSAVGRATYNEQFF. Here the CDR3 DNA reads TGTGCCAGCAGCGCCGTGGGGCGGGCAACCTACAATGAGCAGTTCTTC. Filled out from reference TRBV9 and TRBJ2-1, the complete variable domain reads DSGVTQTPKHLITATGQRVTLRCSPRSGDLSVYWYQQSLDQGLQFLIQYYNGEERAKGNILERFSAQQFPDLHSELNLSSLELGDSALYFCASSAVGRATYNEQFFGPGTRLTVL.

The J gene is TRBJ2-7, the V gene TRBV6-1; 9 bases line up with TRBD2. There are 14 residues in the CDR3. Germline V lookup: CDR1 MNHNS, CDR2 SASEGT. With V trimmed by 6 bases and J by 3 bases, 6 bases remained unmatched. CDR3 nucleotide sequence: TGTGCCAGCAGCCCCGGACTAGCGAGCTACGAGCAGTACTTC. Protein sequence: CASSPGLASYEQYF.